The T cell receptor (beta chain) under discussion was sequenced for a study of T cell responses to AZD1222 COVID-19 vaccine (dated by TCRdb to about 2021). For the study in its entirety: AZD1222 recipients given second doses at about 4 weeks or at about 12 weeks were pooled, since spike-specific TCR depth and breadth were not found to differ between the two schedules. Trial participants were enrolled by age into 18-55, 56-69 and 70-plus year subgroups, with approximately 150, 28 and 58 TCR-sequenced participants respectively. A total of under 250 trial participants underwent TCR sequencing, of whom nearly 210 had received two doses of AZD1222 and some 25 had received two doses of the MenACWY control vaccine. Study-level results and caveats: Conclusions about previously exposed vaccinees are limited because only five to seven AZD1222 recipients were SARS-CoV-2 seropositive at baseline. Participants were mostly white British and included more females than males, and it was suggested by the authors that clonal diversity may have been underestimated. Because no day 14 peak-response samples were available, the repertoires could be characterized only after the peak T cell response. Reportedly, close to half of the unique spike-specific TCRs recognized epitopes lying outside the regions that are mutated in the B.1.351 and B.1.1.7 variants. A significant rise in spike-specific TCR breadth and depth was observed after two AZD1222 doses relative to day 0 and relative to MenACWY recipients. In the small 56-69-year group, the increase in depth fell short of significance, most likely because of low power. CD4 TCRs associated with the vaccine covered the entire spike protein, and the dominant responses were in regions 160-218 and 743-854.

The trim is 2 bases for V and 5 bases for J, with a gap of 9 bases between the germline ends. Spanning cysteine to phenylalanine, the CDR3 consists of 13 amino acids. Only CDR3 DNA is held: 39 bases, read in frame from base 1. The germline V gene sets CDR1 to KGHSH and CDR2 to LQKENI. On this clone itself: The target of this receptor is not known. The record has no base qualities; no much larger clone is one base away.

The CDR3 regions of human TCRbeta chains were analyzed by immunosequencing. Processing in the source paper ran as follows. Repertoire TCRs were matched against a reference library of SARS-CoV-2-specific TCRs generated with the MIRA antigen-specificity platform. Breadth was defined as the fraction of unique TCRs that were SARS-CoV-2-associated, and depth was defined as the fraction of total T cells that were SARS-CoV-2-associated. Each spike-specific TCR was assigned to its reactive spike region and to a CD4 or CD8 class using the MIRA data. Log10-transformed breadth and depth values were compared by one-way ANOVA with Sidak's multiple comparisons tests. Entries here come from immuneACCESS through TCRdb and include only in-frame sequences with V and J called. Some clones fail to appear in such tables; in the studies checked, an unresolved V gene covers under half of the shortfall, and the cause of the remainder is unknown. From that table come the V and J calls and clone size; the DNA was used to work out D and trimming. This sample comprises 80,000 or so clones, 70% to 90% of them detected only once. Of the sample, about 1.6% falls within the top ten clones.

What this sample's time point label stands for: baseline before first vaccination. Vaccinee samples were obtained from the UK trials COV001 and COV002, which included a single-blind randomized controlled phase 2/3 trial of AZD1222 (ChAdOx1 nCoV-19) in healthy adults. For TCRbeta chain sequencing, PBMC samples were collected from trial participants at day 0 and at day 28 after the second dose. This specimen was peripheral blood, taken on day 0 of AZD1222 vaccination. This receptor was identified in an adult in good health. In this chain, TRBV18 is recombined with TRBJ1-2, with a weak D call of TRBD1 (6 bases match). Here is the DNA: TGTGCCAGCTCACCAGGGACAAGATATGGCTACACCTTC. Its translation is CASSPGTRYGYTF.